The clone carrying this T cell receptor (beta chain) was detected ten times or more. What it binds is unknown. Regions amplified from RNA transcripts were the TCR beta CDR3 regions. RT-PCR in the first round (using the HTBI primer set) targeted the TCR CDR3. TCRdb recomputed calls from the multiplex PCR reads with MiXCR, one row per CDR3 protein. The table lists over 200,000 distinct CDR3 sequences, approximately 14% of them singletons. The sample belongs to a study of T cells in Graves' hyperthyroidism and ophthalmopathy. Overall study context: Specimen type is peripheral blood, collected at initial diagnosis prior to any treatment. Study observations and caveats: Within blood appeared most thyroid clonotypes that had expanded above 0.001.

Thyroid ultrasound and orbital computed tomography, with clinical symptoms and serum thyroxine and TRAb, informed diagnoses. V lost 3 bases to trimming and J lost 5 bases; unmatched junction nucleotides: 9. Germline CDR1 MNHEY, CDR2 SMNVEV (reference sequence). This CDR3 has 15 residues. The receptor comes from a woman aged 40-49 years with Graves' hyperthyroidism that later progressed to Graves' ophthalmopathy. The chain joins TRBV27 to TRBJ2-7, with 8 positions matching TRBD1. Input material: blood. The CDR3 DNA follows: TGTGCCAGCAGTTTCCCCGACAGGGGTCTCCACGAGCAGTACTTC. Translating gives CASSFPDRGLHEQYF.